The present T cell receptor (beta chain) was sequenced within a study of CD8 T cells in Susac syndrome (dated by TCRdb to between 2018 and 2021). Broadly, across the study: Repertoire sequencing was used to test whether CD8+ T cell activation and differentiation in Susac syndrome was antigen driven. The clonality of the CD8+ T cell repertoire was compared across 11 to 12 healthy donors, roughly 14 Susac syndrome patients and under 18 multiple sclerosis patients. The paper's findings and limits, for the study overall: The TCR sequencing and HLA analysis was acknowledged to have included a relatively small number of individuals.

This clonotype has a handful of counts. This receptor's antigen is unknown. No base qualities exist here, and no much larger clone lies one base off it. RNA was extracted using the RNeasy kit, and about 0.45 to 1 microgram was reverse transcribed with random hexamers. TCR beta CDR3 regions were amplified with the immunoSEQ multiplex PCR assay covering 54 Vbeta and 13 Jbeta segments. Bias from PCR amplification was corrected by using a synthetic template baseline for primer optimization and for computational correction. On the study's bioinformatics: Reads were annotated to V, D and J genes per IMGT and analyzed with immunoSEQ Analyzer, keeping only productive sequences. Clonality was computed as one minus Shannon entropy normalized by log2 of the number of productive unique sequences. For each patient and control, public and private clones were evaluated within the 100 most prevalent clones. Susac-specific clones were defined as absent from healthy and MS cohorts, around 980 published viral clones and other ImmuneACCESS disease sequences. The raw public reads went through TCRdb reprocessing: fastp at Q25, MiXCR clone calling, in-frame beta chains kept. Entries that share a CDR3 protein sequence are merged under the most common genes and DNA. Here the V and J calls rest on TCRdb's processing, not on the authors' analysis. This sample has 250,000 to 300,000 distinct CDR3 sequences in its table, and about 88% of those were observed once. Over 0.1% of the sample belongs to the ten largest clones.

The germline V gene provides CDR1 MNHNS and CDR2 SASEGT. Counted from cysteine to phenylalanine, this CDR3 has 12 amino acids. The read is trimmed to its CDR3 DNA, 36 bases read in frame from base 1. V and J lose 5 bases and 1 base, and a span of 0 bases separates them. Peripheral blood CD8+ and CD4+ T cells from healthy donors, Susac syndrome patients and multiple sclerosis patients were profiled by high-throughput TCR beta sequencing. Treatment-naive patients with stable or active relapsing-remitting disease fulfilling revised McDonald criteria were used as multiple sclerosis controls. Bulk CD8+ and CD4+ T cells were purified magnetically by negative isolation, whereas CD8+ TEMRA cells were enriched by FACS. Blood was collected in EDTA tubes and processed within 24 hours, with PBMCs isolated through density gradient centrifugation. PBMCs intended for TCR sequencing were cryopreserved in liquid nitrogen and thawed later in a water bath at 37 degrees C. A purity of at least 90% was achieved for sorted or isolated CD4+, CD8+ and CD8+ TEMRA cells.

The sample comprised CD8+ T cells from PBMCs. This TCR came from a human donor with multiple sclerosis. In this chain, TRBV6-1 is recombined with TRBJ2-6; the D gene lacks a confident call. The CDR3 reads as follows: CASSSGANVLTF. In nucleotide form, the sequence is TGTGCCAGCAGTTCTGGGGCCAACGTCCTGACTTTC.